Listed below are T cell receptor beta chains from one sample, sequenced in a study of blood T cell repertoires in COVID-19. Data came from immunoSEQ multiplex PCR; TCRdb stores just in-frame clones and leaves some out. The sample lists over 250,000 clones; 88% were seen once. Sequencing was carried out using PBMCs or T cells enriched from blood (not recorded which). The receptors here all came from a woman aged 60-70 years in a cohort exposed to, infected with or recovered from COVID-19 (not recorded which). Each CDR3 is given with its conserved first and last residue. The D gene is left open where the match is weak. Size tells how often a clone was seen (once, few, many) or the class of an expanded clone, and some rows leave it out.

d_call: NA; j_call: TRBJ2-7; v_call: TRBV12-1; clone_size: NA; cdr3_aa: CASRDRGIEPSGRKEQYF; cdr3_nt: TGTGCCAGCAGGGACAGGGGGATAGAACCTAGCGGGAGGAAAGAGCAGTACTTC
d_call: TRBD1; j_call: TRBJ1-4; v_call: TRBV27; clone_size: NA; cdr3_aa: CASSLFWTGGIEKLFF; cdr3_nt: TGTGCCAGCAGTCTATTTTGGACAGGGGGGATTGAAAAACTGTTTTTT
d_call: TRBD1; j_call: TRBJ2-1; v_call: TRBV18; clone_size: NA; cdr3_aa: CASSPGQDFYNEQFF; cdr3_nt: TGTGCCAGCTCACCCGGACAGGATTTTTACAATGAGCAGTTCTTC
d_call: NA; j_call: TRBJ2-2; v_call: TRBV7-9; clone_size: NA; cdr3_aa: CASSPILATASGELFF; cdr3_nt: TGTGCCAGCAGCCCAATACTAGCTACGGCGTCGGGGGAGCTGTTTTTT
d_call: NA; j_call: TRBJ2-5; v_call: TRBV18; clone_size: once; cdr3_aa: CASSPGLVPETQYF; cdr3_nt: TGTGCCAGCTCACCAGGACTCGTCCCAGAGACCCAGTACTTC
d_call: TRBD2; j_call: TRBJ2-7; v_call: TRBV28; clone_size: NA; cdr3_aa: CATLNSGRALEQYF; cdr3_nt: TGTGCCACCCTCAATAGCGGGAGGGCCCTCGAGCAGTACTTC
d_call: TRBD2; j_call: TRBJ2-5; v_call: TRBV28; clone_size: NA; cdr3_aa: CASSLRLAGGKTQYF; cdr3_nt: TGTGCCAGCAGTTTAAGACTAGCGGGAGGAAAGACCCAGTACTTC
d_call: NA; j_call: TRBJ2-5; v_call: TRBV7-2; clone_size: NA; cdr3_aa: CASSLGRWTLLGETQYF; cdr3_nt: TGTGCCAGCAGCTTAGGGCGCTGGACACTACTTGGAGAGACCCAGTACTTC
d_call: TRBD1; j_call: TRBJ1-4; v_call: TRBV2; clone_size: NA; cdr3_aa: CASRGGGLDEKLFF; cdr3_nt: TGTGCCAGCAGAGGGGGCGGTCTGGATGAAAAACTGTTTTTT
d_call: TRBD1; j_call: TRBJ2-7; v_call: TRBV4-1; clone_size: NA; cdr3_aa: CASSQEGTGFYEQYF; cdr3_nt: TGCGCCAGCAGCCAAGAAGGGACAGGGTTCTACGAGCAGTACTTC
d_call: TRBD2; j_call: TRBJ2-3; v_call: TRBV4-1; clone_size: NA; cdr3_aa: CASSQEQSSGSRNTQYF; cdr3_nt: TGCGCCAGCAGCCAAGAACAATCTAGCGGGAGTCGAAATACGCAGTATTTT
d_call: NA; j_call: TRBJ1-1; v_call: TRBV29-1; clone_size: NA; cdr3_aa: CSVGRGGTEAFF; cdr3_nt: TGCAGCGTTGGTCGAGGCGGGACTGAAGCTTTCTTT